This TCR beta chain was recovered during a study of graft-versus-host responses after intestinal transplantation. Across the study: Every recipient had anti-thymocyte globulin induction and 2 to 4 years of tacrolimus plus steroids.

Profiling relied on immunoSEQ multiplex PCR, and the TCRdb table lists in-frame clones only, not all of them. The data show about 120,000 clones, roughly nine tenths seen once. General study results and limits: Recipient marrow held GvH clones, some first seen in ileum or blood. Some patients had graft-donor T cell macrochimerism, and their allografts showed high graft-versus-host to host-versus-graft clonal ratios.

A few counts support this clone. Its antigen is not identified. V was cut by 4 bases and J by 1 base, with 11 bases left in between. CDR1 is SGDLS and CDR2 is YYNGEE in the germline V gene. This CDR3 spans 14 amino acids. Sequencing was performed on unstimulated CD4+ T cells sorted from spleen or lymph node cells, taken before intestinal transplant. This chain uses TRBV9 with TRBJ1-1; D gene uncertain. This clonotype originated in a human donor who received an intestinal transplant. CDR3 region: CASSPPRPNTEAFF. The CDR3 coding sequence is TGTGCCAGCAGCCCACCTAGGCCGAACACTGAAGCTTTCTTT.